Sequencing of this TCR beta chain was carried out in a study of blood T cell repertoires in COVID-19 (dated by TCRdb to 2019 to 2021). About the investigation overall: Samples covering the acute and convalescent phases of COVID-19 were provided by collaborators in the United States, Italy and Spain. The prospective study material was composed of cDNA or gDNA derived from T cells, B-cell-depleted T cells, or PBMCs. The dataset comprised deeply sampled blood TCRbeta repertoires from subjects exposed to, actively infected with, or recovered from COVID-19. The repertoires were released in a freely available public database intended as a resource for research on the immune response to SARS-CoV-2. The samples were drawn from two sources: the first 160 participants of the ongoing ImmuneRACE study, and 1,200 or so subjects contributed by 6 global collaborators. A de-identified subject ID, COVID-19 status, age in years and sex were almost always included in the sample metadata. Where HLA class I and class II types were available, the types were taken from metadata supplied by the sample provider, not from assay-based typing. The research as a whole found: The quantity of clinical and demographic metadata differed by source and by participant and was supplied without curation.

TCRbeta CDR3 regions were amplified from genomic DNA using the immunoSEQ Assay, a bias-controlled multiplex PCR. As for the authors' bioinformatics: Within the assay, amplification of reference gene primers was used to estimate how many nucleated cells each sample contained. To quantify the absolute abundance of each unique TCRbeta CDR3 rearrangement, sequence reads were collapsed and filtered. For each sample, productive Simpson clonality was calculated as the square root of Simpson's diversity index over productive rearrangements. TCRdb re-hosts the immuneACCESS table, in-frame sequences only. Its copies lack some clones; in the studies checked, an unresolved V gene accounts for under half of them, and the cause for the rest is not known. V, J and clone size derive from that table, while D and trimming were established from the DNA sequence. The sample table lists hundreds of thousands of clones, roughly 90% of them with a count of one. The ten most abundant clones make up 3.5% to 4.5% of the sample.

In the prospective study, participants were roughly 18 to 89 years old, resided in 20 to 30 geographic areas of the United States, and were enrolled through a virtual design. In the prospective study, participants were assigned to cohorts based on the clinical history participants reported in a screening survey and a study questionnaire. In the prospective study, mobile phlebotomists collected whole blood, serum and a nasopharyngeal or oropharyngeal swab from each participant. Participants in the prospective study had the option to provide additional blood draws and questionnaires over a roughly 2-month period. Blood samples from the prospective study were shipped frozen or at room temperature prior to DNA extraction. Remarks on this clone: Its antigen is not yet known. It has no much larger one-base neighbor in the sample; base qualities were not kept.

Trimmed from V: 10 bases; trimmed from J: 7 bases; junction bases lacking a gene match: 10. Reading from cysteine to phenylalanine, the CDR3 counts 15 amino acids. Left in the record is the CDR3 DNA by itself, 45 bases read in frame from the first base. The germline V gene supplies CDR1 KGHDR and CDR2 SFDVKD. The TCR originated in a woman aged 18-35 years with acute COVID-19. The sequencing input was PBMCs or T cells enriched from blood (not recorded which). The sequence is built from TRBV24-1 and TRBJ1-6, with 9 bases aligning to TRBD1. The CDR3 sequence is CATISGTGTNSPLHF. The DNA sequence reads TGTGCCACGATCTCCGGGACAGGGACAAATTCACCCCTCCACTTT.